A selection of T cell receptor beta chains follows, all from one sample in a study of OX40 agonist ivuxolimab in advanced cancers. The table came from immunoSEQ multiplex PCR; TCRdb's copy has only in-frame clones and leaves some out. Seen here are 20,000 to 25,000 clones, 75% to 95% observed once, and the top ten hold 58%. Material: CD4+ or CD8+ T cells sorted from blood, obtained in a trial of the OX40 agonist ivuxolimab. Receptor source: an adult with an advanced solid tumor such as melanoma, head and neck, liver or kidney cancer. Each CDR3 is given with its conserved first and last residue. Fields, in order: V gene, J gene, clone size, D gene, CDR3 DNA, CDR3 protein. The D gene is left open where the match is weak. Size is omitted from some rows. Given values are once, few, many or a class for expanded clones.

TRBV5-3,TRBJ1-6,-,-,TGTGCCAGAAGCATAGGTAGAAATTCACCCCTCCACTTT,CARSIGRNSPLHF
TRBV7-8,TRBJ2-3,-,-,TGTGCCAGCAGCTTAGGTGTGGCAGATACGCAGTATTTT,CASSLGVADTQYF
TRBV5-1,TRBJ2-7,-,-,TGCGCCAGCAGCTTAGCAGGGAGCTCCTACGAGCAGTACTTC,CASSLAGSSYEQYF
TRBV5-6,TRBJ1-5,-,-,TGTGCCAGCAGCCTACAGGGTGATGGGGCCTCGAATCAGCCCCAGCATTTT,CASSLQGDGASNQPQHF
TRBV6-4,TRBJ2-3,-,TRBD2,TGTGCCAGCAGTGACTCCCCACTAGCGGGAAGGGATACGCAGTATTTT,CASSDSPLAGRDTQYF
TRBV12-5,TRBJ2-2,-,TRBD1,TGTGCTAGTGGTTTCAATACCGGACAGGCCACCGGGGAGCTGTTTTTT,CASGFNTGQATGELFF
TRBV4-1,TRBJ2-1,-,-,TGCGCCAGCAGCCGCGGGCACGACCTTTACAATGAGCAGTTCTTC,CASSRGHDLYNEQFF
TRBV19,TRBJ2-7,-,TRBD1,TGTGCCAGCCGGGACAGGGGCTACGAGCAGTACTTC,CASRDRGYEQYF
TRBV2,TRBJ2-7,-,TRBD1,TGTGCCAGCAGTGAAGTTTGGGACAGTTACGAGCAGTACTTC,CASSEVWDSYEQYF
TRBV4-1,TRBJ2-7,-,-,TGCGCCAGCAGCCAAGAACGAGGGGGGGATTACGAGCAGTACTTC,CASSQERGGDYEQYF
TRBV5-8,TRBJ1-2,-,-,TGTGCCAGCAGCTTGGCGCCAGTAGGTACCCATGGCTACACCTTC,CASSLAPVGTHGYTF
TRBV11-2,TRBJ2-5,-,-,TGTGCCAGCAGCCGCCGAGGCGGAGGGGAAGAGACCCAGTACTTC,CASSRRGGGEETQYF
TRBV14,TRBJ1-2,-,-,TGTGCCAGCAGCCAAGAGGGAGGACAGTTTTATGGCTACACCTTC,CASSQEGGQFYGYTF
TRBV4-2,TRBJ2-1,-,TRBD2,TGTGCCAGCAGCCAATTCCTAGCGGGGGGGCTTGATAATGAGCAGTTCTTC,CASSQFLAGGLDNEQFF
TRBV10-3,TRBJ2-5,-,-,TGTGCCATCAGTGAGACGTACCAAGAGACCCAGTACTTC,CAISETYQETQYF
TRBV7-9,TRBJ1-6,-,TRBD1,TGTGCCAGCAGCCCGGGGACAGGGGCCAATAATTCACCCCTCCACTTT,CASSPGTGANNSPLHF
TRBV7-9,TRBJ1-1,-,-,TGTGCCAGCAGCTCACCCCGGCCGAACACTGAAGCTTTCTTT,CASSSPRPNTEAFF
TRBV30,TRBJ1-6,few,-,TGTGCCTGGAGTGTATCGGGTGGCTCACCCCTCCACTTT,CAWSVSGGSPLHF
TRBV6-1,TRBJ2-7,-,-,TGTGCGGCGCGGGCAACCTACGAGCAGTACTTC,CAARATYEQYF
TRBV11-2,TRBJ2-7,-,TRBD1,TGTGCCAGCAGCATATGGACAGGGAGGTACGAGCAGTACTTC,CASSIWTGRYEQYF
TRBV4-1,TRBJ2-7,-,TRBD2,TGCGCCAGCAGCCAGGGAACCCGAGGGCGGGGGAACTCCTACGAGCAGTACTTC,CASSQGTRGRGNSYEQYF
TRBV19,TRBJ1-6,-,-,TGTGCCAGTAGTATACAGGGTGATTCACCCCTCCACTTT,CASSIQGDSPLHF
TRBV19,TRBJ1-5,once,-,TGTGCCAGTAGTAACGCGGGTCAGCCCCAGCATTTT,CASSNAGQPQHF
TRBV5-1,TRBJ2-2,-,-,TGCGCCAGCAGCTTGTATGCAGGGTCGGGAGCCGGGGAGCTGTTTTTT,CASSLYAGSGAGELFF
TRBV7-8,TRBJ2-3,-,TRBD1,TGTGCCAGCAGCTCAGGGACAGGGGTACCGGATACGCAGTATTTT,CASSSGTGVPDTQYF
TRBV7-6,TRBJ2-5,-,-,TGTGCCAGCAGCTTAACAGGGATACTCCTCCAAGAGACCCAGTACTTC,CASSLTGILLQETQYF
TRBV30,TRBJ2-3,-,-,TGTGCCTGGAGGGATTTGGGCACGGGCACAGATACGCAGTATTTT,CAWRDLGTGTDTQYF
TRBV7-6,TRBJ2-3,-,-,TGTGCCAGCAGCTTGGCCCCGGAAGGGGGGGCGACAGATACGCAGTATTTT,CASSLAPEGGATDTQYF
TRBV19,TRBJ2-3,-,TRBD1,TGTGCCAGTAGTATTGGGACAGGCAGCACAGATACGCAGTATTTT,CASSIGTGSTDTQYF
TRBV7-9,TRBJ2-7,-,-,TGTGCCAGCAGCTTACGGGCGGGCGAGCAGTACTTC,CASSLRAGEQYF
TRBV7-6,TRBJ1-1,-,-,TGTGCCAGCAGCTCCTTCTGGGACGCAAGGGTAACTGAAGCTTTCTTT,CASSSFWDARVTEAFF
TRBV7-6,TRBJ2-2,-,-,TGTGCCAGCAGCAGGGTGTCCGGGGAGCTGTTTTTT,CASSRVSGELFF
TRBV11-2,TRBJ2-2,-,-,TGTGCCAGCAGCATAACATGGGGGGAGCTGTTTTTT,CASSITWGELFF
TRBV10-3,TRBJ1-4,-,-,TGTGCCATCAGTGAGAGGGGGTGGGACCCGACGGGGGAAAAACTGTTTTTT,CAISERGWDPTGEKLFF
TRBV4-1,TRBJ1-1,-,-,TGCGCCAGCAGCCAAGATTGGGAGTCGAACACTGAAGCTTTCTTT,CASSQDWESNTEAFF
TRBV27,TRBJ2-7,-,-,TGTGCCAGCAGTCCGGATCTATACGAGCAGTACTTC,CASSPDLYEQYF
TRBV4-1,TRBJ2-2,-,TRBD2,TGCGCCAGCAGCACCCTCCTAGCGGGGGCGAACACCGGGGAGCTGTTTTTT,CASSTLLAGANTGELFF
TRBV4-2,TRBJ2-3,-,TRBD2,TGTGCCAGCAGCCAAAACTTAGCGGGGGACCCCACAGATACGCAGTATTTT,CASSQNLAGDPTDTQYF
TRBV10-3,TRBJ2-7,-,-,TGTGCCATCAGTGAGTCGTGGCTCGAGCAGTACTTC,CAISESWLEQYF
TRBV27,TRBJ2-2,-,TRBD1,TGTGCCAGCAGTTTATTTCCCCCCGAGGGGGCGCGTACCGGGGAGCTGTTTTTT,CASSLFPPEGARTGELFF
TRBV6-5,TRBJ2-7,-,-,TGTGCCAGCAGTTACGCGCCCATCTCCTACGAGCAGTACTTC,CASSYAPISYEQYF
TRBV29-1,TRBJ1-3,-,TRBD1,TGCAGCGTCTGGGGACAGCCCAGCTCTGGAAACACCATATATTTT,CSVWGQPSSGNTIYF
TRBV5-6,TRBJ2-5,-,-,TGTGCCAGCAGCTTGGCCCGGGTGGGCGAAGAGACCCAGTACTTC,CASSLARVGEETQYF
TRBV12-5,TRBJ2-2,-,-,TGTGCTAGTGGTTTGGTACGGCAGGGGAACACCGGGGAGCTGTTTTTT,CASGLVRQGNTGELFF
TRBV30,TRBJ2-7,-,-,TGTGCCTGGAGTGTAGGGCAAGCCTACGAGCAGTACTTC,CAWSVGQAYEQYF
TRBV5-4,TRBJ2-5,-,TRBD2,TGTGCCAGCAGCTGGGGACTAGACCAAGAGACCCAGTACTTC,CASSWGLDQETQYF